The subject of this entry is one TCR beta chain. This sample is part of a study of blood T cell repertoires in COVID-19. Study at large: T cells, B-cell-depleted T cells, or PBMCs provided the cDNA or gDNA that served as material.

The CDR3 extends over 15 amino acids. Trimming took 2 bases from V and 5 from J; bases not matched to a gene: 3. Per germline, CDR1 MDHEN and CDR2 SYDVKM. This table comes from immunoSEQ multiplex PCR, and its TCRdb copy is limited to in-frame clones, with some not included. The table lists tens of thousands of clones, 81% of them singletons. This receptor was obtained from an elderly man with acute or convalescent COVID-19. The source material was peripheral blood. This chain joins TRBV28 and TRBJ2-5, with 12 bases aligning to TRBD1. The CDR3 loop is CASSLAGTGGETQYF. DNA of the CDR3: TGTGCCAGCAGTTTAGCCGGGACAGGGGGCGAGACCCAGTACTTC.